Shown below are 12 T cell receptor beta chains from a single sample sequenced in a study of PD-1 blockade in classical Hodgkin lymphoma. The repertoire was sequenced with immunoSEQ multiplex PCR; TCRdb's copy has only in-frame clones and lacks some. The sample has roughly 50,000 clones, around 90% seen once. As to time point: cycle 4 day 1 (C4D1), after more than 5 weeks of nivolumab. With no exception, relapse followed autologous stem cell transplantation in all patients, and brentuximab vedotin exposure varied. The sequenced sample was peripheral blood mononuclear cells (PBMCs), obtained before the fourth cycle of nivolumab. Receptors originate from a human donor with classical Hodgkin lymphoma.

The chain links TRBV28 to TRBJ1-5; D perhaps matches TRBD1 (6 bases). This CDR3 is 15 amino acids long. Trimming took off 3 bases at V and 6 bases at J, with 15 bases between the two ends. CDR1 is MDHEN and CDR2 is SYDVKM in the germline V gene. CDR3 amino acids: CASSFGGQAGQPQHF. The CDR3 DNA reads TGTGCCAGCAGTTTCGGGGGGCAGGCAGGTCAGCCCCAGCATTTT.

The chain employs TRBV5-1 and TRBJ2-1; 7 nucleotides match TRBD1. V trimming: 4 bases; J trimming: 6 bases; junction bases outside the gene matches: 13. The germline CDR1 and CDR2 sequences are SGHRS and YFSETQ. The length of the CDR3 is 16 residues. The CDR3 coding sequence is TGCGCCAGCAGCCAAATACCCGGGACAGTTTTCAATGAGCAGTTCTTC. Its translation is CASSQIPGTVFNEQFF.

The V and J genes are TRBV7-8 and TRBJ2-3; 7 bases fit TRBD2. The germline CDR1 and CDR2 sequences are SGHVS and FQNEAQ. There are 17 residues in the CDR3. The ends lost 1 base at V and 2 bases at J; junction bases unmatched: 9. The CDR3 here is CASSLVSERGYTDTQYF. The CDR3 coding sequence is TGTGCCAGCAGCTTAGTGTCGGAGCGGGGCTACACAGATACGCAGTATTTT.

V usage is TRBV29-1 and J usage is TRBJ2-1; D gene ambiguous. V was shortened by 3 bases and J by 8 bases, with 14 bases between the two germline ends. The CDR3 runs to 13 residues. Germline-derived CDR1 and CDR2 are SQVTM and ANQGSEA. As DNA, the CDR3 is TGCAGCGTTGACCGGCGAAAAAGGGATGAGCAGTTCTTC. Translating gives CSVDRRKRDEQFF.

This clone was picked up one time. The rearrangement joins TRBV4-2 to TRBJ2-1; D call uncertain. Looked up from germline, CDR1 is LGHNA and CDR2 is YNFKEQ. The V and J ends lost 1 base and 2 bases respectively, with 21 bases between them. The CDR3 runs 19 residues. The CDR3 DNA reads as TGTGCCAGCAGCCAAGTAAGTCGTATGACGAAGGGAACCTACAATGAGCAGTTCTTC. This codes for CASSQVSRMTKGTYNEQFF.

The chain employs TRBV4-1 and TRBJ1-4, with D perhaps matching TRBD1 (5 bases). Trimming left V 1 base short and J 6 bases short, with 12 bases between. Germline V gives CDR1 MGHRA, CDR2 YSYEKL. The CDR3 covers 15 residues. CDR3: CASSQGRQGDEKLFF. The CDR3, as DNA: TGCGCCAGCAGCCAAGGCCGCCAGGGTGATGAAAAACTGTTTTTT.

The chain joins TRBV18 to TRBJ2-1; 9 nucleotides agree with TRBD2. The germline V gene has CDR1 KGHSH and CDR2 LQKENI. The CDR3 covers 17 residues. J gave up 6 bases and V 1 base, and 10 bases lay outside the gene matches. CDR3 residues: CASSPRGLAGGINEQFF. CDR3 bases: TGTGCCAGCTCACCACGGGGACTAGCTGGGGGGATCAATGAGCAGTTCTTC.

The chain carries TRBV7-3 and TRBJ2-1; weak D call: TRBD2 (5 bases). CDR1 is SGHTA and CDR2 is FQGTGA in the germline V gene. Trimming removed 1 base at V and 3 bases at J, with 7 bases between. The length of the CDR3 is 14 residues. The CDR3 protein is CASSLMSGYNEQFF. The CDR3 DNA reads TGTGCCAGCAGCTTAATGAGCGGCTACAATGAGCAGTTCTTC.

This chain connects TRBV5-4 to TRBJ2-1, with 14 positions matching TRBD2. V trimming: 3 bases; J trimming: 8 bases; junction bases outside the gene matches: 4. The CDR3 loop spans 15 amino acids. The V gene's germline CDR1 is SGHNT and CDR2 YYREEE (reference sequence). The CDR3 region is CASSSGLAGVYEQFF. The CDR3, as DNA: TGTGCCAGCAGCTCGGGACTAGCGGGAGTTTATGAGCAGTTCTTC. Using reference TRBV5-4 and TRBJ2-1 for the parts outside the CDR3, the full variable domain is ETGVTQSPTHLIKTRGQQVTLRCSSQSGHNTVSWYQQALGQGPQFIFQYYREEENGRGNFPPRFSGLQFPNYSSELNVNALELDDSALYLCASSSGLAGVYEQFFGPGTRLTVL.

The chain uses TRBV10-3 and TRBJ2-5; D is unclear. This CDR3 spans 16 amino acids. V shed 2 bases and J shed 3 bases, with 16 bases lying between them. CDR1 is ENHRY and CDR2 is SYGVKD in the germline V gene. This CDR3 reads CAISETPTQWKETQYF. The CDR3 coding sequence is TGTGCCATCAGTGAGACTCCGACACAGTGGAAAGAGACCCAGTACTTC.

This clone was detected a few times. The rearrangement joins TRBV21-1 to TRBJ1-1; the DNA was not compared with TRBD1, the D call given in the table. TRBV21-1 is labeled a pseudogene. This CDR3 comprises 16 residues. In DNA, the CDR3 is TGTGCCAGCAGCCATCTGATATGTCCAGAGAACACTGAAGCTTTCTTT. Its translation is CASSHLICPENTEAFF.

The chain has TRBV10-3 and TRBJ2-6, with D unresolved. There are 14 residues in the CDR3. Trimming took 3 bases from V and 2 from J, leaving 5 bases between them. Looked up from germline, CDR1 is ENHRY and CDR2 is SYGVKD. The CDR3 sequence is CAISDFTGANVLTF. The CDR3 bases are TGTGCCATCAGTGATTTTACTGGGGCCAACGTCCTGACTTTC.